This TCR beta chain derives from a study of PD-1 blockade in mismatch repair-deficient tumors. At the level of the study: Patients had around twelve mismatch repair-deficient cancer types, all previously treated and progressing.

Time point given: roughly ten-day in vitro stimulation with candidate neoantigen peptide 6. TCRs were sequenced from three patients responding to pembrolizumab. Cells were stimulated more than nine days with each of roughly 7 ELISpot-reactive neoantigens. Looked up from germline, CDR1 is MNHEY and CDR2 is SMNVEV (reference sequence). The V gene end was trimmed by 5 bases and the J gene end by 3 bases; junction bases not matched to a gene: 8. The CDR3 consists of 15 residues. General study points: Tumor-resident clones, often undetectable pretreatment in blood, expanded then contracted after pembrolizumab.

Some clones are missing from TCRdb's copy, which holds only in-frame ones; the method was immunoSEQ multiplex PCR. The table records approximately 15,000 clones, around 83% of them present only once. For this clone: Antigen: not known.

The TCR was taken from an adult with mismatch repair-deficient cancer. The genes are TRBV27 and TRBJ2-7, with 9 bases lining up with TRBD1. This material consisted of cells cultured in vitro, taken from a patient treated with pembrolizumab. CDR3 nucleotide sequence: TGTGCCAGCAGTCCAACACCGGACAGGGGCTACGAGCAGTACTTC. The encoded protein is CASSPTPDRGYEQYF.